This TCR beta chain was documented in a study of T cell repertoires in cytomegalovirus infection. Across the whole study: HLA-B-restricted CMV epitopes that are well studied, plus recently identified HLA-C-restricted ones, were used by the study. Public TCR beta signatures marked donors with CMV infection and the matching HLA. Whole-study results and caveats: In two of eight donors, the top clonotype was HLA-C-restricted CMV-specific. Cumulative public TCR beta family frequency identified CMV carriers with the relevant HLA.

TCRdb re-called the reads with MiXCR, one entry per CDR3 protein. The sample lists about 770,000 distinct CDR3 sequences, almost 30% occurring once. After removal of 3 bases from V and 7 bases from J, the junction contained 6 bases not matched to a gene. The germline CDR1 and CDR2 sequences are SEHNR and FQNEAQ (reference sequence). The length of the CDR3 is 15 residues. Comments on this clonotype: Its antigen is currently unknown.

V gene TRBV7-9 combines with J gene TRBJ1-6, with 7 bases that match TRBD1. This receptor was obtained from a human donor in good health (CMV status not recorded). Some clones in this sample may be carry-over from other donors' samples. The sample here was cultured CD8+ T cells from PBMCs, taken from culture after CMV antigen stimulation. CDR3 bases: TGTGCCAGCAGCTTGGTGACAGGGAAGAATTCACCCCTCCACTTT. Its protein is CASSLVTGKNSPLHF.